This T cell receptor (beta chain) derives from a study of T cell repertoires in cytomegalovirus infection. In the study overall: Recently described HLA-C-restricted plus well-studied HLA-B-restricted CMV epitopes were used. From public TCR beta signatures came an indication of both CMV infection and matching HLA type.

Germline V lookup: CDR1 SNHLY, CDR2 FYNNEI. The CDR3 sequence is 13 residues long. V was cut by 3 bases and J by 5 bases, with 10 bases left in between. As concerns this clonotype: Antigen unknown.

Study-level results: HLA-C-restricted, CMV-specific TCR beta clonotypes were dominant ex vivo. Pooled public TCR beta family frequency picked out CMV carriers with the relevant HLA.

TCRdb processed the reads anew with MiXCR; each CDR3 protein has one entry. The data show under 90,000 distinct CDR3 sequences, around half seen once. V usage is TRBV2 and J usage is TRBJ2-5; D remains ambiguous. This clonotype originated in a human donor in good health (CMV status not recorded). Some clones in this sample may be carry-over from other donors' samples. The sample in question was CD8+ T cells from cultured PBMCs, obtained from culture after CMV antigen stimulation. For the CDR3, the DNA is TGTGCCAGCAGTGAGCTCGTGTGGGAGACCCAGTACTTC. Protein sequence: CASSELVWETQYF.